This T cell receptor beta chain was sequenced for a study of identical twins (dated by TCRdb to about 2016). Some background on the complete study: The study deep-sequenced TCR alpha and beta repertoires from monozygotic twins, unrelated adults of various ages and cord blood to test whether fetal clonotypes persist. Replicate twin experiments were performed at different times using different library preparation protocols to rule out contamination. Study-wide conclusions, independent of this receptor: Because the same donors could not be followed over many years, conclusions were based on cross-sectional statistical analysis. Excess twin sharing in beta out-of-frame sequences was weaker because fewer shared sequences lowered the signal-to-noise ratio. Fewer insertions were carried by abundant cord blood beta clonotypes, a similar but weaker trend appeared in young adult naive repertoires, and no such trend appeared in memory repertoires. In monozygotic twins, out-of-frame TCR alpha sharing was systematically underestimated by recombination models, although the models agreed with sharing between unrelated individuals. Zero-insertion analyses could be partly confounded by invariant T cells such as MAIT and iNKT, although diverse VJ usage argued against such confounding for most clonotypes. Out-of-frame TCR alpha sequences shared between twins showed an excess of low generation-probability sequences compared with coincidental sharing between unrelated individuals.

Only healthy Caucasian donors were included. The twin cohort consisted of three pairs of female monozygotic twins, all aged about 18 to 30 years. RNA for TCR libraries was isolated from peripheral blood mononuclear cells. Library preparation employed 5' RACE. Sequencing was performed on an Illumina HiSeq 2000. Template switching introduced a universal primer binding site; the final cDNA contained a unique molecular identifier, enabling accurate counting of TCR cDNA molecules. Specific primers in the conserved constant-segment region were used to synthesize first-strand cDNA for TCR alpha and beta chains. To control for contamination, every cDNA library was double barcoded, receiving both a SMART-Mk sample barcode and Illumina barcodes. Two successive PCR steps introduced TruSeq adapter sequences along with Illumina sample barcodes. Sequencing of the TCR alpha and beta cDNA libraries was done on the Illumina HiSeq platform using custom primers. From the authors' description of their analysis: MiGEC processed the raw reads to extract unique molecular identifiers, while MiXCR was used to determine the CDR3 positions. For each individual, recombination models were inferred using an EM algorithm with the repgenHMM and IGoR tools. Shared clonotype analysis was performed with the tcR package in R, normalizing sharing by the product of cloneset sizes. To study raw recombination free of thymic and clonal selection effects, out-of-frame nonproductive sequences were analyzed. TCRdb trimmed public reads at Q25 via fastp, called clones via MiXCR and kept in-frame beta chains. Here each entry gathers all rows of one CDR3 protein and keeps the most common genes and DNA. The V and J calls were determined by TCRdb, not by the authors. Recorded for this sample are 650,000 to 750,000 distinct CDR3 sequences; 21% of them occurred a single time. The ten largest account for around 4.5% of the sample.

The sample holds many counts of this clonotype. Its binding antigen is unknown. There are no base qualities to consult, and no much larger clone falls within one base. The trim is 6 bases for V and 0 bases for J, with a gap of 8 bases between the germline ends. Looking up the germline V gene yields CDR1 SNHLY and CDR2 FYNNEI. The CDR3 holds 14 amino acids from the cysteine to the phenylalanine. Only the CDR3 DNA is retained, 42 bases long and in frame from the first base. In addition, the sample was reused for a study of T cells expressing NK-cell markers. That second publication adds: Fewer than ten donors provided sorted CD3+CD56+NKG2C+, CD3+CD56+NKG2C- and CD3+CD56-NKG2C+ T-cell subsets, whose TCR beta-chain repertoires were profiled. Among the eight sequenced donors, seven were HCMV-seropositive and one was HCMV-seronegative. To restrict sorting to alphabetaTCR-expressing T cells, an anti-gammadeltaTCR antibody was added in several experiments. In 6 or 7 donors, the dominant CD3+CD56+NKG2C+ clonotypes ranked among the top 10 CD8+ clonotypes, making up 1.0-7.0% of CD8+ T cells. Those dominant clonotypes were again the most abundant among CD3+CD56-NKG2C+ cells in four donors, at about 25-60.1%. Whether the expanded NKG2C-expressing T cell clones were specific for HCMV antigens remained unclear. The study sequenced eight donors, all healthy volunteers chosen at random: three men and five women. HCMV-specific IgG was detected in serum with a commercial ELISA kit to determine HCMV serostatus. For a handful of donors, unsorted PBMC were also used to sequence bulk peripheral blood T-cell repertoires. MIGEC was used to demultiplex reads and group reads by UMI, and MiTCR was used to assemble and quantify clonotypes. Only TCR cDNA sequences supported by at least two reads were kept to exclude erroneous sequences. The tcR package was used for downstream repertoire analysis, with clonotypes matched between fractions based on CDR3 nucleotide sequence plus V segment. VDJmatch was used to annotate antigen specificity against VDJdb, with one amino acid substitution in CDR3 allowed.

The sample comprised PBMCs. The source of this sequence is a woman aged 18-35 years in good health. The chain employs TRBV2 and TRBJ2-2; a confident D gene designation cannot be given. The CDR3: CASRASPNTGELFF. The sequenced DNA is TGTGCCAGCAGGGCCAGCCCGAACACCGGGGAGCTGTTTTTT.